The 27 T cell receptor beta chains below were found in one sample sequenced in a study of shared clonotypes between healthy human individuals. This table comes from immunoSEQ multiplex PCR, and its TCRdb copy is limited to in-frame clones, with some not included. The sample has around 2.1 million clones; approximately 94% are singletons. The naive CD8 fraction comprised CD45RO-negative cells positively selected for CCR7 and excluded terminally differentiated effector memory CD45RA+ cells. Sequenced input: naive CD8+ T cells from PBMCs. Receptors originate from a man between 18 and 35 years old in good health. Some clones in this sample may be carry-over from other donors' samples.

This clone has only one observation. The V call is TRBV5-4, the J call TRBJ2-6; D remains ambiguous. CDR3 length: 15 amino acids. Between the trimmed V and J ends, which lost 4 bases and 3 bases, there was a span of 11 bases. Germline V gene sequence: CDR1 SGHNT, CDR2 YYREEE (reference sequence). CDR3 residues: CASSPPLIGANVLTF. CDR3 coding DNA: TGTGCCAGCAGCCCCCCACTCATTGGGGCCAACGTCCTGACTTTC. Complete variable domain (other parts from reference TRBV5-4 and TRBJ2-6): ETGVTQSPTHLIKTRGQQVTLRCSSQSGHNTVSWYQQALGQGPQFIFQYYREEENGRGNFPPRFSGLQFPNYSSELNVNALELDDSALYLCASSPPLIGANVLTFGAGSRLTVL.

The chain combines TRBV7-3 with TRBJ1-2; TRBD1 matches at 9 bases. Germline CDR1 is SGHTA and CDR2 is FQGTGA. Unmatched junction bases numbered 11, after V lost 5 bases and J lost 4 bases. The CDR3 loop spans 16 amino acids. This chain's CDR3 is CASSPPGTGFAYGYTF. In DNA form, the CDR3 reads TGTGCCAGCAGCCCTCCCGGGACAGGGTTTGCCTATGGCTACACCTTC.

The gene calls are TRBV5-3 and TRBJ1-5; no reliable D call. TRBV5-3 carries the ORF label, with uncertain function. Trimming cost V 4 bases and J 8 bases, with 7 bases left between them. The CDR3 has 11 amino acids. The CDR3 spells CARSPTEPQHF. CDR3 bases: TGTGCCAGAAGCCCCACGGAGCCCCAGCATTTT.

Details on this clone: The identical CDR3 is also encoded by other nucleotide sequences in the sample. This sequence joins TRBV7-2 and TRBJ1-5; D is perhaps TRBD1 (6 bases). CDR3 length equals 18 residues. The germline V gene has CDR1 SGHTA and CDR2 FQGNSA. V lost 6 bases and J 0 bases, leaving 21 bases between the germline ends. CDR3 coding DNA: TGTGCCAGCAGTCCGACAGGACAGCCGATGGATAGCAATCAGCCCCAGCATTTT. Translating gives CASSPTGQPMDSNQPQHF. The full variable domain, its missing parts supplied by reference TRBV7-2 and TRBJ1-5, is GAGVSQSPSNKVTEKGKDVELRCDPISGHTALYWYRQSLGQGLEFLIYFQGNSAPDKSGLPSDRFSAERTGGSVSTLTIQRTQQEDSAVYLCASSPTGQPMDSNQPQHFGDGTRLSIL.

This clone appeared once. The gene calls are TRBV29-1 and TRBJ1-5; the D is unclear. Germline values: CDR1 SQVTM, CDR2 ANQGSEA. The length of the CDR3 is 14 residues. The V and J ends lost 6 bases and 0 bases respectively, with 12 bases between them. This CDR3 is CSVTVVGSNQPQHF. The DNA for the CDR3 is TGCAGCGTGACTGTGGTCGGTAGCAATCAGCCCCAGCATTTT.

For this clone: Other DNA sequences within the sample encode an identical CDR3. The J gene is TRBJ2-7, the V gene TRBV9; TRBD2 matches at 9 bases. The trim removed 2 bases at V and 4 bases at J, leaving 7 bases unmatched. CDR3 size: 15 residues. The V gene's germline CDR1 is SGDLS and CDR2 YYNGEE. CDR3 DNA sequence: TGTGCCAGCAGCGTTGGTGGCGGGAGGGCTTACGAGCAGTACTTC. Amino acids: CASSVGGGRAYEQYF.

The rearrangement uses TRBV28 and TRBJ1-1; unclear D gene. CDR1 is MDHEN and CDR2 is SYDVKM in the germline V gene. This CDR3 spans 17 amino acids. With 1 base removed from V and 1 base from J, the gap between germline ends came to 16 bases. The DNA for the CDR3 is TGTGCCAGCAGTTTATTAGTGGTCCAAGAGAAGAACACTGAAGCTTTCTTT. Its protein product is CASSLLVVQEKNTEAFF.

V is TRBV6-1 and J is TRBJ2-5; D remains unclear. In germline, CDR1 is MNHNS, CDR2 SASEGT. The CDR3 consists of 16 residues. The germline V and J ends were trimmed by 0 bases and 5 bases, with 16 bases remaining between them. The CDR3 here is CASSEALPPRWETQYF. DNA of the CDR3: TGTGCCAGCAGTGAAGCGCTTCCACCCCGCTGGGAGACCCAGTACTTC.

The chain couples TRBV27 to TRBJ2-3; 7 bases fit TRBD1. This CDR3 is built from 15 residues. The J segment lost 2 bases and the V segment lost 6 bases, leaving 8 bases of the junction unmatched. Germline V gene lookup returns CDR1 MNHEY and CDR2 SMNVEV (reference sequence). CDR3 bases: TGTGCCAGCAGCCCCGGACAGGCCTTCACAGATACGCAGTATTTT. Protein sequence: CASSPGQAFTDTQYF.

V gene TRBV10-3 combines with J gene TRBJ2-3, with no clear D. Germline CDR1 is ENHRY and CDR2 is SYGVKD. Trimming left V 0 bases short and J 3 bases short, with 4 bases between. The length of the CDR3 is 13 residues. CDR3 bases: TGTGCCATCAGTGAGTCGTGGACAGATACGCAGTATTTT. Its protein product is CAISESWTDTQYF.

As concerns this clone: Within the sample, other DNA sequences also encode this same CDR3. The V gene is TRBV18, the J gene TRBJ2-7; D is perhaps TRBD1 (5 bases). Trimming took off 2 bases at V and 2 bases at J, with 7 bases between the two ends. Germline loops: CDR1 KGHSH, CDR2 LQKENI. The CDR3 covers 13 residues. As DNA, the CDR3 is TGTGCCAGCTCACCAACAGGTACCTACGAGCAGTACTTC. It specifies CASSPTGTYEQYF. Drawing the rest from reference TRBV18 and TRBJ2-7, the complete variable domain is NAGVMQNPRHLVRRRGQEARLRCSPMKGHSHVYWYRQLPEEGLKFMVYLQKENIIDESGMPKERFSAEFPKEGPSILRIQQVVRGDSAAYFCASSPTGTYEQYFGPGTRLTVT.

The count of this clone is one. V is TRBV6-6 and J is TRBJ2-5; the D gene is possibly TRBD2 (6 bases). CDR1 is MNHNY and CDR2 is SVGAGI in the germline V gene (reference sequence). CDR3 size: 16 residues. Trimming removed 5 bases at V and 5 bases at J, with 21 bases between. For the CDR3, the DNA is TGTGCCAGCAGTCCATTGGCGGAGGGCGTCGGGGAGACCCAGTACTTC. This sequence encodes CASSPLAEGVGETQYF.

V is TRBV6-5 and J is TRBJ2-7; no definite D call. Germline V gene sequence: CDR1 MNHEY, CDR2 SVGAGI. The V end was cut by 0 bases, the J end by 5 bases, with 11 bases between. The CDR3 has 14 amino acids. CDR3 in amino acids: CASSYSGLVDEQYF. Written as DNA, the CDR3 is TGTGCCAGCAGTTACTCAGGTTTAGTGGACGAGCAGTACTTC.

The chain carries TRBV29-1 and TRBJ2-2; D may be TRBD1 or TRBD2 (6 bases each). CDR3 size: 16 residues. V was cut by 0 bases and J by 2 bases, with 13 bases left in between. Germline V lookup: CDR1 SQVTM, CDR2 ANQGSEA. In nucleotides, the CDR3 is TGCAGCGTTGAAGATCGGAGGGGGGCCAACACCGGGGAGCTGTTTTTT. Translated, it gives CSVEDRRGANTGELFF.

This clone appeared a single time. The chain combines TRBV5-1 with TRBJ2-1; 11 bases are shared with TRBD1. After removal of 3 bases from V and 3 bases from J, the junction contained 2 bases not matched to a gene. Germline V gene data show CDR1 as SGHRS and CDR2 as YFSETQ. This CDR3 has 15 amino acids. The CDR3: CASSSGTGGYNEQFF. The CDR3 coding sequence is TGCGCCAGCAGCTCCGGGACAGGGGGCTACAATGAGCAGTTCTTC.

The gene calls are TRBV27 and TRBJ1-3, with TRBD1 identical over 7 bases. J lost 3 bases, V lost 5 bases, and 7 bases had no gene match. Germline V gene data show CDR1 as MNHEY and CDR2 as SMNVEV (reference sequence). The CDR3 spans 15 residues. Here the CDR3 DNA reads TGTGCCAGCAGTCCCGGAGGGGGCAGTGGAAACACCATATATTTT. Translated: CASSPGGGSGNTIYF.

The chain uses TRBV29-1 and TRBJ1-2; tentative D call: TRBD1 (6 bases). Deletions cut 4 bases from V and 6 bases from J, with 9 bases between. This CDR3 has 11 amino acids. CDR1 and CDR2 (germline): SQVTM, ANQGSEA. The CDR3 nucleotides read TGCAGCGTTGCCGGGGGCCATGGCTACACCTTC. Its protein product is CSVAGGHGYTF.

The V gene is TRBV7-8, the J gene TRBJ2-5, with D unresolved. This CDR3 comprises 14 residues. Germline CDR1 and CDR2: SGHVS and FQNEAQ. The germline V and J ends were trimmed by 5 bases and 5 bases, with 15 bases remaining between them. The DNA for the CDR3 is TGTGCCAGCAGCACGTCAATTAATGCGGAGACCCAGTACTTC. Protein sequence: CASSTSINAETQYF.

The chain links TRBV25-1 to TRBJ1-1; TRBD1 aligns across 9 bases. The germline CDR1 and CDR2 sequences are MGHDK and SYGVNS. Losses at the gene ends were 6 bases for V and 4 bases for J; bases not matched to a gene: 9. The CDR3 has 15 amino acids. The CDR3 bases are TGTGCCAGCAGGGAGACAGGGGGGAAGACCACTGAAGCTTTCTTT. The encoded protein is CASRETGGKTTEAFF.

This rearrangement joins TRBV15 to TRBJ1-1; TRBD1 is a possible D gene (5 bases). Looked up from germline, CDR1 is LNHNV and CDR2 is YYDKDF (reference sequence). The V end was cut by 3 bases, the J end by 4 bases, with 12 bases between. CDR3 length: 14 amino acids. CDR3 coding DNA: TGTGCCACCAGCAGGACTACAGACAGCACTGAAGCTTTCTTT. Translation gives CATSRTTDSTEAFF.

V usage is TRBV9 and J usage is TRBJ2-1; D may be TRBD2 (5 bases). Deletions cut 0 bases from V and 6 bases from J, with 19 bases between. This CDR3 spans 17 amino acids. CDR1 is SGDLS, CDR2 YYNGEE, per germline. The DNA for the CDR3 is TGTGCCAGCAGCGTAGATCCGGGGTCGTATCCGGGCAATGAGCAGTTCTTC. Its protein is CASSVDPGSYPGNEQFF.

Only one count was recorded for this clone. The V and J genes are TRBV27 and TRBJ2-5; 9 positions match TRBD1. Germline-derived CDR1 and CDR2 are MNHEY and SMNVEV (reference sequence). V gave up 5 bases and J gave up 2 bases; unmatched junction bases: 6. The CDR3 extends over 15 amino acids. Written as DNA, the CDR3 is TGTGCCAGCAGTCATCTTGGGACAGGGCAAGAGACCCAGTACTTC. Translating gives CASSHLGTGQETQYF.

This clone was counted between two and nine times. The chain's CDR3 is CASSYAPRTNSPLHF. The CDR3 DNA follows: TGTGCCAGCAGTTACGCACCCAGAACTAATTCACCCCTCCACTTT. The V and J genes are TRBV6-5 and TRBJ1-6; D call uncertain. The CDR3 has 15 residues. The V end lost 2 bases, the J end lost 6 bases, and 11 bases lay between the germline ends. Germline lookup yields CDR1 MNHEY and CDR2 SVGAGI.

This sequence joins TRBV4-3 and TRBJ2-2; the match to TRBD1 covers 9 bases. V dropped 5 bases and J dropped 3; count of bases not matched to a gene: 7. This CDR3 is 16 amino acids long. The germline V gene has CDR1 LGHNA and CDR2 YSLEER. The CDR3 protein is CASSIRTGDDTGELFF. For the CDR3, the DNA is TGCGCCAGCAGCATCAGGACAGGGGACGACACCGGGGAGCTGTTTTTT.

This clone was recorded only once. The chain links TRBV27 to TRBJ2-1, with 8 bases lining up with TRBD1. The CDR3 spans 15 residues. With V trimmed by 4 bases and J by 9 bases, 11 bases remained unmatched. Germline CDR1 MNHEY, CDR2 SMNVEV (reference sequence). The CDR3 DNA follows: TGTGCCAGCAGTTCCCTGGACAGGGCCGGGCCTGAGCAGTTCTTC. Encoded protein: CASSSLDRAGPEQFF.

The chain links TRBV10-3 to TRBJ2-2; a possible D gene is TRBD1 (6 bases). The CDR3 sequence is 15 residues long. Germline values: CDR1 ENHRY, CDR2 SYGVKD. Trimming stripped 10 bases from V and 4 bases from J, with 19 bases between. The CDR3 region is CATDLGASGTGELFF. CDR3 sequence (DNA): TGTGCCACCGATTTGGGGGCTTCTGGCACCGGGGAGCTGTTTTTT.

The V gene is TRBV29-1, the J gene TRBJ2-2; 8 bases agree with TRBD1. The CDR3 runs to 14 residues. Trimming took 5 bases from V and 6 from J; bases not matched to a gene: 8. Germline loops: CDR1 SQVTM, CDR2 ANQGSEA. CDR3 protein: CSVPDRENAGELFF. The CDR3 DNA reads as TGCAGCGTTCCGGACAGGGAGAATGCCGGGGAGCTGTTTTTT.